These 18 T cell receptor beta chains were all obtained from the same sample, sequenced in a study of cytomegalovirus exposure and HLA in healthy donors. The PCR contained 60 Vbeta and 13 Jbeta primers. The protocol was immunoSEQ multiplex PCR, while the TCRdb copy is restricted to in-frame clones and leaves out a portion. This sample has approximately 160,000 clones, with 75% found just once. Specimen: PBMCs. These receptors were obtained from a woman aged 45-65 years in good health and CMV-seropositive.

The rearrangement links TRBV28 to TRBJ1-2; a possible D gene is TRBD1 (6 bases). Trimming took off 6 bases at V and 6 bases at J, with 14 bases between the two ends. The germline CDR1 and CDR2 sequences are MDHEN and SYDVKM. The CDR3 is 13 residues long. The CDR3 nucleotides read TGTGCCAGCAGAACACAGGGTCCCAATGGCTACACCTTC. This translates into CASRTQGPNGYTF.

V is TRBV9 and J is TRBJ2-5; 8 positions match TRBD2. Germline V gives CDR1 SGDLS, CDR2 YYNGEE. The CDR3 totals 15 residues. With 4 bases clipped from V and 4 bases from J, the junction kept 9 bases outside the gene matches. The CDR3: CASSTWGLDGETQYF. For the CDR3, the DNA is TGTGCCAGCAGCACATGGGGACTAGATGGAGAGACCCAGTACTTC.

The rearrangement uses TRBV10-1 and TRBJ2-1, with TRBD2 matching 9 bases. Unmatched junction bases numbered 4, after V lost 8 bases and J lost 5 bases. In germline, CDR1 is WNHNN, CDR2 SYGVQD (reference sequence). The CDR3 spans 13 residues. The CDR3 nucleotides read TGCGCCAGCTCGGCGGGGGGGAACAATGAGCAGTTCTTC. Translating it yields CASSAGGNNEQFF.

This clone has just a few counts. This chain links TRBV2 with TRBJ2-4; maybe TRBD1 (6 bases). The CDR3 runs to 15 residues. Germline loops: CDR1 SNHLY, CDR2 FYNNEI. V gave up 5 bases and J gave up 1 base, with 12 bases separating them. The CDR3 nucleotides read TGTGCCAGCAGTAAAACAGGGAACGCCAAAAACATTCAGTACTTC. Its protein is CASSKTGNAKNIQYF.

This chain joins TRBV29-1 and TRBJ1-3, with TRBD1 matching over 12 bases. Looked up from germline, CDR1 is SQVTM and CDR2 is ANQGSEA. V was pared by 7 bases and J by 3 bases, with 10 bases of the junction left unmatched. This CDR3 is 16 amino acids long. The CDR3 here is CSARPGQGAHGNTIYF. CDR3 nucleotide sequence: TGCAGCGCCCGTCCGGGACAGGGGGCTCATGGAAACACCATATATTTT.

The V gene is TRBV5-1, the J gene TRBJ1-3; 7 bases are shared with TRBD1. Germline assignment: CDR1 SGHRS and CDR2 YFSETQ. This CDR3 has 16 residues. After removal of 3 bases from V and 0 bases from J, the junction contained 6 bases not matched to a gene. As DNA, the CDR3 is TGCGCCAGCAGCTCGGACAGGCGAGACTCTGGAAACACCATATATTTT. Residues: CASSSDRRDSGNTIYF.

This clone was detected a few times. This chain joins TRBV5-4 and TRBJ2-5, with D possibly being TRBD1 (5 bases). The V end lost 4 bases, the J end lost 2 bases, and 9 bases lay between the germline ends. Per germline, CDR1 SGHNT and CDR2 YYREEE (reference sequence). CDR3 size: 13 residues. Written as DNA, the CDR3 is TGTGCCAGCAGCCCGACAGTGCAAGAGACCCAGTACTTC. Protein product: CASSPTVQETQYF.

The chain is built from TRBV21-1 and TRBJ1-1; the D call in the table, TRBD1, was not verified against the DNA. TRBV21-1 is annotated as a pseudogene. This CDR3 has 13 amino acids. This CDR3 is CASYGQQNTEAFF. The CDR3 DNA is TGTGCCAGCTACGGACAGCAGAACACTGAAGCTTTCTTT.

The genes are TRBV5-4 and TRBJ2-5; a weak D match, TRBD1 (6 bases). The germline CDR1 and CDR2 sequences are SGHNT and YYREEE (reference sequence). Trimming took 4 bases from V and 2 from J, leaving 9 bases between them. This CDR3 is built from 13 residues. CDR3 loop: CASSPGTQETQYF. The CDR3 DNA reads as TGTGCCAGCAGCCCGGGGACACAAGAGACCCAGTACTTC.

In nucleotides, the CDR3 is TGTGCCAGCAGTGCCGGGACAGGGTCCCGTCTTCTCGCGGGGGAGCAGTACTTC. Protein: CASSAGTGSRLLAGEQYF. This chain uses TRBV5-6 with TRBJ2-7; the match to TRBD1 covers 9 bases. The junction had 22 bases not matched to a gene; V was cut back by 5 bases and J by 7 bases. There are 18 residues in the CDR3. Germline CDR1 and CDR2: SGHDT and YYEEEE.

This clone was counted a few times. The chain carries TRBV19 and TRBJ2-2, with a tentative D call TRBD1 (5 bases). From germline, CDR1 is LNHDA and CDR2 SQIVND (reference sequence). Trimming stripped 2 bases from V and 0 bases from J, with 7 bases between. The CDR3 sequence is 15 residues long. The CDR3 sequence is CASSIRGSNTGELFF. CDR3 DNA sequence: TGTGCCAGTAGTATAAGGGGTTCGAACACCGGGGAGCTGTTTTTT.

The genes are TRBV7-9 and TRBJ1-6; weak D call: TRBD1 (5 bases). Trimming cost V 5 bases and J 10 bases, with 18 bases left between them. Germline-derived CDR1 and CDR2 are SEHNR and FQNEAQ (reference sequence). This CDR3 contains 15 residues. CDR3 loop: CASSPAGREGSPLHF. DNA of the CDR3: TGTGCCAGCAGCCCAGCTGGCAGGGAAGGGTCACCCCTCCACTTT.

V is TRBV9 and J is TRBJ1-2; D is possibly TRBD1 (5 bases). CDR3 length equals 14 residues. Trimming left V 3 bases short and J 8 bases short, with 17 bases between. Germline V gives CDR1 SGDLS, CDR2 YYNGEE. The CDR3 DNA reads TGTGCCAGCAGCGATCCCAAGGTGGGGGGAGGCTACACCTTC. Translation gives CASSDPKVGGGYTF.

The chain uses TRBV2 and TRBJ2-1; TRBD2 matches 10 bases. The length of the CDR3 is 15 residues. The V and J ends lost 2 bases and 8 bases, in that order; junction bases with no gene match: 6. Germline CDR1 is SNHLY and CDR2 is FYNNEI. The CDR3 DNA sequence: TGTGCCAGCAGTGAAAGCAGCGGGGGGGCCCATGAGCAGTTCTTC. The encoded protein is CASSESSGGAHEQFF.

The V call is TRBV5-6, the J call TRBJ1-1; 11 nucleotides line up with TRBD1. CDR3 length equals 13 residues. In germline, CDR1 is SGHDT, CDR2 YYEEEE. V was clipped by 3 bases and J by 8 bases; unmatched bases: 3. CDR3 in amino acids: CASSWDRGREAFF. The CDR3 DNA sequence: TGTGCCAGCAGCTGGGACAGGGGGAGAGAAGCTTTCTTT.

Concerning this clone itself: The sample contains more than one DNA sequence encoding this CDR3. The chain carries TRBV9 and TRBJ2-3, with D possibly TRBD1 on 6 matching bases. Trimming removed 0 bases from V and 6 bases from J, with 11 bases in between. Germline V gene data show CDR1 as SGDLS and CDR2 as YYNGEE. This CDR3 contains 14 residues. CDR3 in amino acids: CASSVEGGADTQYF. The CDR3 region has the DNA TGTGCCAGCAGCGTAGAAGGGGGTGCCGATACGCAGTATTTT.

The rearrangement joins TRBV5-1 to TRBJ1-2; maybe TRBD1 (6 bases). The V end was cut by 3 bases, the J end by 6 bases, with 15 bases between. Germline V gene lookup returns CDR1 SGHRS and CDR2 YFSETQ. The CDR3 spans 14 residues. CDR3 protein: CASSSSGAGDGYTF. The CDR3 nucleotides read TGCGCCAGCAGCTCCTCAGGGGCCGGAGATGGCTACACCTTC.

This clone was recorded a few times. The rearrangement links TRBV11-2 to TRBJ1-1, with 8 bases that match TRBD1. The CDR3 loop spans 14 amino acids. The trim removed 3 bases at V and 5 bases at J, leaving 5 bases unmatched. Germline V gene sequence: CDR1 SGHAT, CDR2 FQNNGV. The DNA for the CDR3 is TGTGCCAGCAGCTTTACAGGGGGAGATACTGAAGCTTTCTTT. Its translation is CASSFTGGDTEAFF.